There are a few counts of the clone carrying this T cell receptor (beta chain). The antigen is unknown. As every portion of the isolated RNA was reverse transcribed, the sequencing read expressed TCRB transcripts. This table comes from immunoSEQ multiplex PCR, and its TCRdb copy is limited to in-frame clones, with some not included. Among about 230,000 clones listed, roughly 16% were seen once. This CDR3 is built from 15 residues. The germline V gene encodes CDR1 GTSNPN and CDR2 SVGIG (reference sequence). V dropped 4 bases and J dropped 8 bases, with 21 bases sitting between them. This entry is derived from a study of beta chain features in type 1 diabetes. General study points: People with Type 1 diabetes carried modestly yet significantly shorter TCRB CDR3s in all four CD4+ subsets. Relative to healthy donors, patients appeared to have naive, central memory and Treg TCRB repertoires that were more similar.

Input material: naive CD4+ T cells from blood. This chain links TRBV30 with TRBJ2-1; D is possibly TRBD2 (6 bases). This receptor was identified in a man aged 25-45 years with type 1 diabetes. In nucleotides, the CDR3 is TGTGCCTGGACCTACGGGGCCGGGAGAGGGGATGAGCAGTTCTTC. This sequence encodes CAWTYGAGRGDEQFF.